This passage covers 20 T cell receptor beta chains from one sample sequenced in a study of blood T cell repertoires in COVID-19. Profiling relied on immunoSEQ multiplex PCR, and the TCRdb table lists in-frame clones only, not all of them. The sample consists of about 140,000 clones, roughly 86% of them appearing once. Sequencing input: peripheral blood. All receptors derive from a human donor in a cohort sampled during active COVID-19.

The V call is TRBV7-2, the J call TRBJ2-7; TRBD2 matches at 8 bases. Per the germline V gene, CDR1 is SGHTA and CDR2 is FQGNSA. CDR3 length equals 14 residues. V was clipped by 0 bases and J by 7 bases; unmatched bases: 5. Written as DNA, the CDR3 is TGTGCCAGCAGCTTAGCGACTAGCGCGGCGGAGCAGTACTTC. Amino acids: CASSLATSAAEQYF.

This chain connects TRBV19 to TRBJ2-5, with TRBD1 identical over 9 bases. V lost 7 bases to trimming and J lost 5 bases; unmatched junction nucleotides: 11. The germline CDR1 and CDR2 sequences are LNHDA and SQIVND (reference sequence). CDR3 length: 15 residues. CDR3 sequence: CASTLGTGHSETQYF. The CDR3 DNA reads TGTGCCAGTACCCTAGGGACAGGGCATTCGGAGACCCAGTACTTC.

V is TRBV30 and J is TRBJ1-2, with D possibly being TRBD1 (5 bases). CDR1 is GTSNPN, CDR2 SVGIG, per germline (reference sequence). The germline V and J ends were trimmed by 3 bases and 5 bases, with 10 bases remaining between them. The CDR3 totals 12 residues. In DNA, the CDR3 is TGTGCCTGGAGCGCGGGGACTTATGGCTACACCTTC. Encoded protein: CAWSAGTYGYTF.

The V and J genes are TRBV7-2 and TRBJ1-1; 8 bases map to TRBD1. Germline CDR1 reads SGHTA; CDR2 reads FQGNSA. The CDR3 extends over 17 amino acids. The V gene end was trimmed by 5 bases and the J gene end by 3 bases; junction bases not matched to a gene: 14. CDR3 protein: CASSQKDRVGGDTEAFF. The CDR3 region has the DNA TGTGCCAGCAGCCAGAAGGACAGGGTGGGGGGGGACACTGAAGCTTTCTTT.

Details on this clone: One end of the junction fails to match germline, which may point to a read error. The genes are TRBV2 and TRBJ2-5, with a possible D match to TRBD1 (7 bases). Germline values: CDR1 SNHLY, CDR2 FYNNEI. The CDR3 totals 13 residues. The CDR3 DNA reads TGTGCCAGCGGTGAGACAGGGAGGGAGACCCAGTACTTC. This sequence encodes CASGETGRETQYF. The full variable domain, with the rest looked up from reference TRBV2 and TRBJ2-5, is EPEVTQTPSHQVTQMGQEVILRCVPISNHLYFYWYRQILGQKVEFLVSFYNNEISEKSEIFDDQFSVERPDGSNFTLKIRSTKLEDSAMYFCASGETGRETQYFGPGTRLLVL.

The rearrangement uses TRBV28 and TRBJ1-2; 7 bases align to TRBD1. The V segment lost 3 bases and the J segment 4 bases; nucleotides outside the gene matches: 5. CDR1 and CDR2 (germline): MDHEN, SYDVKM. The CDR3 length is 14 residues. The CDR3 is CASSFSGTAYGYTF. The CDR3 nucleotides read TGTGCCAGCAGTTTCTCCGGGACAGCCTATGGCTACACCTTC.

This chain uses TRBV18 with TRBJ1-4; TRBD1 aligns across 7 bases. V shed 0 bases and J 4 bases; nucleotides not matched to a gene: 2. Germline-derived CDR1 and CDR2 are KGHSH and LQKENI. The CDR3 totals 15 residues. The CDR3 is CASSPPGQINEKLFF. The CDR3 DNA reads TGTGCCAGCTCACCACCGGGACAGATTAATGAAAAACTGTTTTTT.

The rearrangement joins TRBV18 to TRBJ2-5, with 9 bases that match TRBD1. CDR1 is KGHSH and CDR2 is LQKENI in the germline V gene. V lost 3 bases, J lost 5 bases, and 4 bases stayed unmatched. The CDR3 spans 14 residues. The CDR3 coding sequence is TGTGCCAGCTCACCGAACAGGGGGCGGGAGACCCAGTACTTC. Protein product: CASSPNRGRETQYF.

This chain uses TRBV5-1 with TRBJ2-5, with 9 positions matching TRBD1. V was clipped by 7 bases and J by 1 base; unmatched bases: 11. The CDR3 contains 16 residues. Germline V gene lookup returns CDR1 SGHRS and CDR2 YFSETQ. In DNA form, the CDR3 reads TGCGCCAGCCGACCGACGGGGGACAGGGTCCAAGAGACCCAGTACTTC. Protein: CASRPTGDRVQETQYF.

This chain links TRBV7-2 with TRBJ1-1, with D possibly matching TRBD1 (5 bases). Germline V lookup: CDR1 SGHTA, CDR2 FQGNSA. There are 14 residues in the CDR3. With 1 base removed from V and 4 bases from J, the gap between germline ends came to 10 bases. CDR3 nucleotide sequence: TGTGCCAGCAGCTTAGGGGGTCAGGGCACTGAAGCTTTCTTT. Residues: CASSLGGQGTEAFF.

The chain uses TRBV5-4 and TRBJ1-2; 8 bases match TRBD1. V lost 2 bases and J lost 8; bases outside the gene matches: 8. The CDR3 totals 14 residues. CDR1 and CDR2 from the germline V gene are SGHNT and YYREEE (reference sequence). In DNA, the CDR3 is TGTGCCAGCAGCTTTGCGGGACAGGAATGGGGCTACACCTTC. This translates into CASSFAGQEWGYTF.

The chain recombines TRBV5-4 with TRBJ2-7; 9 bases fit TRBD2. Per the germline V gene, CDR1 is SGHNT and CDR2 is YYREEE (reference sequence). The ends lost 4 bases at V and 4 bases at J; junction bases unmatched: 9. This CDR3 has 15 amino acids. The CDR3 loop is CASSPTRGGAYEQYF. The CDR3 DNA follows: TGTGCCAGCAGCCCTACTCGCGGGGGGGCGTACGAGCAGTACTTC.

The DNA for the CDR3 is TGTGCCAGCAGCTTATCCCCCGCGGATCAGCCCCAGCATTTT. Translated, it gives CASSLSPADQPQHF. The V and J genes are TRBV7-2 and TRBJ1-5; D gene ambiguous. This CDR3 spans 14 amino acids. The germline CDR1 and CDR2 sequences are SGHTA and FQGNSA. Trimming pared 2 bases from V and 5 bases from J, leaving 10 bases between.

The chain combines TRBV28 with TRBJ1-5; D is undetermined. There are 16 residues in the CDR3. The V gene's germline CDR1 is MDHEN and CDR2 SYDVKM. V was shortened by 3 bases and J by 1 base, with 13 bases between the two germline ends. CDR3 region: CASSFRGVRSNQPQHF. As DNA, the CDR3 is TGTGCCAGCAGTTTCCGGGGAGTAAGGAGCAATCAGCCCCAGCATTTT.

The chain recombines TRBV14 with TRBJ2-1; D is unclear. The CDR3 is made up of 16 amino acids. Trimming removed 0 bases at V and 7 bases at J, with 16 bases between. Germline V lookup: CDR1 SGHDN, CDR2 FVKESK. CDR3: CASSQETWARRNEQFF. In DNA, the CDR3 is TGTGCCAGCAGCCAAGAAACATGGGCGCGTAGGAATGAGCAGTTCTTC.

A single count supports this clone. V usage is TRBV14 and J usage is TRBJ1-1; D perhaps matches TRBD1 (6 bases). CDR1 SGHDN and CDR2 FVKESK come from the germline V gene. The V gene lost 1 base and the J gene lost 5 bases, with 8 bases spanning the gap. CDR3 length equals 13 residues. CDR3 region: CASSQVRGTEAFF. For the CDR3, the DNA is TGTGCCAGCAGCCAAGTTAGGGGGACTGAAGCTTTCTTT.

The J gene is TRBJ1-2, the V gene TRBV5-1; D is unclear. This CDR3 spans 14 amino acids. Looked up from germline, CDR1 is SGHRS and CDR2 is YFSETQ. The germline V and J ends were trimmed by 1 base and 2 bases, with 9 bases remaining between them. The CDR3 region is CASSLSGGNYGYTF. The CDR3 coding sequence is TGCGCCAGCAGCTTGAGCGGCGGAAACTATGGCTACACCTTC. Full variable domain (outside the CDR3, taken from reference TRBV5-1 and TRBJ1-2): KAGVTQTPRYLIKTRGQQVTLSCSPISGHRSVSWYQQTPGQGLQFLFEYFSETQRNKGNFPGRFSGRQFSNSRSEMNVSTLELGDSALYLCASSLSGGNYGYTFGSGTRLTVV.

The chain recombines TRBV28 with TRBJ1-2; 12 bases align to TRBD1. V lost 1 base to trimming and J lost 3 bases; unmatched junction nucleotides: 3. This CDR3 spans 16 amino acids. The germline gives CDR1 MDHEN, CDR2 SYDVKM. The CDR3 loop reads CASSLSGTGGDYGYTF. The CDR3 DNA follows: TGTGCCAGCAGTTTATCCGGGACAGGGGGCGACTATGGCTACACCTTC.

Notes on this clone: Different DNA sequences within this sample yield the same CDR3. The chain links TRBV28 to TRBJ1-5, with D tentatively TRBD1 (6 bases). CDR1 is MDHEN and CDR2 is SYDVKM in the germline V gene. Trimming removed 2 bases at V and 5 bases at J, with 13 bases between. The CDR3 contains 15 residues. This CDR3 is CASSLGGTGHQPQHF. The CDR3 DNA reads TGTGCCAGCAGTTTAGGGGGAACAGGGCATCAGCCCCAGCATTTT. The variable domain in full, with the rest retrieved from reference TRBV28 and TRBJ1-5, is DVKVTQSSRYLVKRTGEKVFLECVQDMDHENMFWYRQDPGLGLRLIYFSYDVKMKEKGDIPEGYSVSREKKERFSLILESASTNQTSMYLCASSLGGTGHQPQHFGDGTRLSIL.

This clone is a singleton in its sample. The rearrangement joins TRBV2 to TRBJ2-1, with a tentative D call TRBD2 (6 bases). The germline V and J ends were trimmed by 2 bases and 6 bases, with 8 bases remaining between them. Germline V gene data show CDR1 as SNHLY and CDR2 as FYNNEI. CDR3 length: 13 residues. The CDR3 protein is CASSETSSNEQFF. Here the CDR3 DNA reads TGTGCCAGCAGTGAAACTAGCAGCAATGAGCAGTTCTTC.